The TCR beta chain described here comes from a study of tumor-infiltrating lymphocytes in primary liver carcinoma. Study details: Spanning 30 to 69 years of age, the patients were men and women.

A word on this clonotype: Its matching antigen is unknown. An end of the junction does not agree with germline; a read error may underlie this.

The template, about 510 ng total RNA, yielded TCR beta cDNA made with a constant-region primer. Researchers made the TCR beta libraries by running three nested multiplex PCR rounds with slightly modified ARM-PCR. TCRdb called the multiplex PCR reads again in MiXCR, with one record for every CDR3 protein. The sample holds 100,000 or so distinct CDR3 sequences, around 63% seen once. The approximately 17-32 mg bulk tissue piece was not sorted before simultaneous RNA and DNA extraction. Enrolled patients were chronically infected with HBV and treatment-naive. The study's findings and limits: Between tumor regions, pairs overlapped more than tumor-adjacent and tumor-blood pairs did.

This TCR was sampled from a woman between 55 and 75 years old with primary liver carcinoma and hepatitis B virus infection. Sequenced sample: liver tumor tissue from sampling region 5. Documented subset: tumor region T5, tumor centre.

CDR3 bases: TGTGCCAGCAGCGTAGACGTACGGTTGGATAAGCAGTATTTT. Its protein is CASSVDVRLDKQYF. This chain uses TRBV11-2 with TRBJ2-3; D remains ambiguous. Germline CDR1 reads SGHAT; CDR2 reads FQNNGV. The CDR3 covers 14 residues. Filled out from reference TRBV11-2 and TRBJ2-3, the complete variable domain reads EAGVAQSPRYKIIEKRQSVAFWCNPISGHATLYWYQQILGQGPKLLIQFQNNGVVDDSQLPKDRFSAERLKGVDSTLKIQPAKLEDSAVYLCASSVDVRLDKQYFGPGTRLTVL.